The present entry profiles one T cell receptor beta chain with its context. These data belong to a study of CD8+ T cells in alopecia areata. The V gene lost 5 bases and the J gene lost 3 bases, with 14 bases spanning the gap. The CDR3 runs to 13 residues. Germline V gene data show CDR1 as SQVTM and CDR2 as ANQGSEA. Treatment indicated: oral pan-JAK inhibitor, 5-10 mg twice daily. After isolation, RNA underwent reverse transcription to generate cDNA as the sequencing template. Clones were read by immunoSEQ multiplex PCR, and TCRdb kept only the in-frame ones, dropping some. The sample contains about 100,000 clones, less than 90% of which appear only once.

Specimen: CD8+ T cells sorted from blood, collected at week 24, from a patient treated with tofacitinib. The TCR sequence derives from a human donor with alopecia areata. This chain uses TRBV29-1 with TRBJ2-7; D possibly matches TRBD1 or TRBD2 (5 bases each). The CDR3 spells CSVIGTVYYEQYF. DNA for the CDR3: TGCAGCGTTATTGGGACCGTTTACTACGAGCAGTACTTC.